Below are 30 T cell receptor beta chains sequenced from a single sample in a study of long-term antiretroviral therapy in people with HIV. Version v3.0 of the immunoSEQ assay ran at survey level. TCRdb's copy holds only in-frame clones and misses some; the assay was immunoSEQ multiplex PCR. Of more than 45,000 clones in the sample, around four fifths were seen once. The sample here was unsorted PBMCs, taken 0.8 years after starting antiretroviral therapy. These receptors originate from a woman younger than 35 with HIV.

The chain couples TRBV19 to TRBJ2-1; 7 bases line up with TRBD2. Germline values: CDR1 LNHDA, CDR2 SQIVND (reference sequence). This CDR3 has 16 residues. The V segment lost 5 bases and the J segment 0 bases; nucleotides outside the gene matches: 7. CDR3 sequence (DNA): TGTGCCAGTAGTTTAAACGGGAGGAGCTCCTACAATGAGCAGTTCTTC. This codes for CASSLNGRSSYNEQFF.

V gene TRBV7-2 combines with J gene TRBJ2-3, with D perhaps matching TRBD2 (5 bases). This CDR3 has 15 residues. V lost 2 bases, J lost 2 bases, and 11 bases lay in between. Germline CDR1 SGHTA, CDR2 FQGNSA. For the CDR3, the DNA is TGTGCCAGCAGCTTACAAAGCGGAGTCACAGATACGCAGTATTTT. This encodes CASSLQSGVTDTQYF.

CDR3 sequence (DNA): TGTGCCAGTACCTCGCCGGGATTCGACAGGGGTGAGCAGTTCTTC. Translating it yields CASTSPGFDRGEQFF. The chain has TRBV19 and TRBJ2-1, with 8 bases lining up with TRBD1. The trim removed 7 bases at V and 9 bases at J, leaving 14 bases unmatched. Germline CDR1 LNHDA, CDR2 SQIVND (reference sequence). The CDR3 sequence is 15 residues long.

V usage is TRBV2 and J usage is TRBJ2-6, with TRBD1 identical over 7 bases. The CDR3 runs to 15 residues. Germline values: CDR1 SNHLY, CDR2 FYNNEI. V lost 5 bases to trimming and J lost 2 bases; unmatched junction nucleotides: 3. The CDR3 DNA reads TGTGCCAGCAGTAGACAGGGAACTGGGGCCAACGTCCTGACTTTC. Translation: CASSRQGTGANVLTF.

V and J are TRBV4-3 and TRBJ1-1; D remains ambiguous. This CDR3 has 15 amino acids. Germline-derived CDR1 and CDR2 are LGHNA and YSLEER. Trimming shortened V by 1 base and J by 3 bases, and 12 bases separated the two germline ends. The CDR3 DNA sequence: TGCGCCAGCAGCCAAGTTCTCCGCGGCGACACTGAAGCTTTCTTT. Its translation is CASSQVLRGDTEAFF.

This clone was detected only a few times. The CDR3 DNA sequence: TGTGCCAGCAGCCAGCGAAAAAGCGGGAGGGCCTACGAGCAGTACTTC. Translated: CASSQRKSGRAYEQYF. The J gene is TRBJ2-7, the V gene TRBV14; 10 bases agree with TRBD2. The CDR3 has 16 amino acids. Looked up from germline, CDR1 is SGHDN and CDR2 is FVKESK. After removal of 3 bases from V and 2 bases from J, the junction contained 7 bases not matched to a gene.

The genes are TRBV28 and TRBJ2-1, with 9 bases identical to TRBD1. Per germline, CDR1 MDHEN and CDR2 SYDVKM. With 8 bases clipped from V and 3 bases from J, the junction kept 8 bases outside the gene matches. This CDR3 is built from 15 residues. The DNA of the CDR3 is TGTGCCAGCGAGACCGGGACAGGGCTCTACAATGAGCAGTTCTTC. Translating it yields CASETGTGLYNEQFF.

A single count supports this clone. The chain couples TRBV7-3 to TRBJ1-3; the match to TRBD1 covers 9 bases. Germline lookup yields CDR1 SGHTA and CDR2 FQGTGA. The length of the CDR3 is 14 residues. V shed 5 bases and J 7 bases; nucleotides not matched to a gene: 6. This chain's CDR3 is CASSTGQGSNTIYF. CDR3 in DNA: TGTGCCAGCAGCACGGGACAGGGTTCGAACACCATATATTTT. Supplemented by reference TRBV7-3 and TRBJ1-3, the full variable domain reads GAGVSQTPSNKVTEKGKYVELRCDPISGHTALYWYRQSLGQGPEFLIYFQGTGAADDSGLPNDRFFAVRPEGSVSTLKIQRTERGDSAVYLCASSTGQGSNTIYFGEGSWLTVV.

This clone was observed a handful of times. The chain is built from TRBV14 and TRBJ2-7; D might be TRBD1 (6 bases). V lost 3 bases, J lost 4 bases, and 10 bases lay in between. CDR3 length equals 13 residues. Germline CDR1 SGHDN, CDR2 FVKESK. The CDR3 nucleotides are TGTGCCAGCAGCCAGGACAGATTATACGAGCAGTACTTC. Translated, it gives CASSQDRLYEQYF.

The chain links TRBV5-1 to TRBJ1-4; D gene uncertain. The CDR3 sequence is 12 residues long. V lost 5 bases to trimming and J lost 5 bases, with 7 bases between them. Germline CDR1 is SGHRS and CDR2 is YFSETQ. The DNA of the CDR3 is TGCGCCAGCAGTTTCGGGAATGAAAAACTGTTTTTT. Amino acids: CASSFGNEKLFF.

V gene TRBV10-3 combines with J gene TRBJ1-2; the D gene is possibly TRBD1 (5 bases). The CDR3 has 16 amino acids. Germline V gene lookup returns CDR1 ENHRY and CDR2 SYGVKD. The germline V and J ends were trimmed by 4 bases and 1 base, with 16 bases remaining between them. The CDR3: CAISGWGSTYNYGYTF. The CDR3 DNA reads as TGTGCCATCAGTGGATGGGGCTCAACCTATAACTATGGCTACACCTTC.

V usage is TRBV19 and J usage is TRBJ1-2; 10 nucleotides agree with TRBD1. The CDR3 extends over 12 amino acids. Germline lookup yields CDR1 LNHDA and CDR2 SQIVND (reference sequence). J lost 6 bases, V lost 7 bases, and 2 bases had no gene match. Here the CDR3 DNA reads TGTGCCAGTACTGGGACAGGGGATGGCTACACCTTC. Translating gives CASTGTGDGYTF.

The V call is TRBV28, the J call TRBJ2-1; D gene ambiguous. V was clipped by 3 bases and J by 0 bases, with 6 bases between them. CDR3 length: 14 residues. Germline V gives CDR1 MDHEN, CDR2 SYDVKM. The CDR3 loop reads CASSFSNSYNEQFF. CDR3 nucleotide sequence: TGTGCCAGCAGTTTTAGCAACTCCTACAATGAGCAGTTCTTC.

V and J are TRBV5-4 and TRBJ2-1, with 9 bases aligning to TRBD1. Germline CDR1 and CDR2: SGHNT and YYREEE (reference sequence). V shed 2 bases, J shed 3 bases, and the junction held 3 bases outside the gene matches. CDR3 length: 15 amino acids. CDR3 DNA: TGTGCCAGCAGCTTACAGGGGGCCCTCTACAATGAGCAGTTCTTC. This sequence encodes CASSLQGALYNEQFF.

The chain is built from TRBV7-3 and TRBJ2-7, with D tentatively TRBD1 (6 bases). Trimming shortened V by 2 bases and J by 7 bases, and 12 bases separated the two germline ends. The CDR3 loop spans 13 amino acids. Germline CDR1 and CDR2: SGHTA and FQGTGA. This CDR3 is CASSLQGSREQYF. The CDR3 bases are TGTGCCAGCAGCTTACAGGGGAGTCGGGAGCAGTACTTC.

In its sample, this clone was seen once. The CDR3 nucleotides are TGTGCCACCAGCAGAGATTTGGCAGAAAACATTCAGTACTTC. Its translation is CATSRDLAENIQYF. The rearrangement joins TRBV15 to TRBJ2-4; D remains ambiguous. The CDR3 loop spans 14 amino acids. CDR1 and CDR2 from the germline V gene are LNHNV and YYDKDF (reference sequence). The ends were cut back, 0 bases at V and 5 bases at J, with 8 bases in the middle.

This chain joins TRBV20-1 and TRBJ2-3; D gene ambiguous. Trimming left V 5 bases short and J 6 bases short, with 9 bases between. The CDR3 is 11 residues long. Germline loops: CDR1 DFQATT, CDR2 SNEGSKA (reference sequence). The CDR3 bases are TGCAGTGCTGGAGCGTTGGATACGCAGTATTTT. Translated: CSAGALDTQYF.

V and J are TRBV9 and TRBJ2-3; the D is unclear. Germline V gene data show CDR1 as SGDLS and CDR2 as YYNGEE. This CDR3 spans 16 amino acids. V lost 0 bases and J lost 2, with 13 bases in between. CDR3 protein: CASSVAVGENTDTQYF. Written as DNA, the CDR3 is TGTGCCAGCAGCGTAGCTGTGGGTGAAAACACAGATACGCAGTATTTT.

This clone was seen only a few times. The chain carries TRBV28 and TRBJ2-7; unclear D gene. The CDR3 totals 14 residues. With 4 bases removed from V and 2 bases from J, the gap between germline ends came to 12 bases. CDR1 and CDR2 from the germline V gene are MDHEN and SYDVKM. The CDR3, as DNA: TGTGCCAGCAGTTACTCCGGGCCACCCTACGAGCAGTACTTC. Protein sequence: CASSYSGPPYEQYF.

V is TRBV28 and J is TRBJ2-3, with 8 bases identical to TRBD2. This CDR3 comprises 15 residues. With 4 bases clipped from V and 2 bases from J, the junction kept 5 bases outside the gene matches. Germline assignment: CDR1 MDHEN and CDR2 SYDVKM. The CDR3 spells CASSWSSGITDTQYF. The CDR3 DNA reads as TGTGCCAGCAGTTGGAGTAGCGGGATCACAGATACGCAGTATTTT.

This chain joins TRBV11-2 and TRBJ2-7; 9 bases line up with TRBD1. From germline, CDR1 is SGHAT and CDR2 FQNNGV. CDR3 size: 14 residues. V shed 4 bases, J shed 3 bases, and the junction held 4 bases outside the gene matches. CDR3 coding DNA: TGTGCCAGCAGCTCGGGACAGGGAAACTACGAGCAGTACTTC. This codes for CASSSGQGNYEQYF.

This sequence joins TRBV7-3 and TRBJ1-1; 8 bases fit TRBD1. With V trimmed by 0 bases and J by 5 bases, 20 bases remained unmatched. Germline CDR1 and CDR2: SGHTA and FQGTGA. CDR3 size: 20 residues. CDR3 coding DNA: TGTGCCAGCAGCTTAACCCCTTGGCCGCCGGGAGCCAGGGGGCGGACTGAAGCTTTCTTT. It yields the protein CASSLTPWPPGARGRTEAFF.

The genes are TRBV25-1 and TRBJ2-3, with D tentatively TRBD1 (6 bases). CDR1 and CDR2 from the germline V gene are MGHDK and SYGVNS. V was cut by 5 bases and J by 1 base, with 10 bases left in between. The CDR3 consists of 14 residues. CDR3 region: CASSHPGGTDTQYF. In DNA form, the CDR3 reads TGTGCCAGCAGTCACCCAGGGGGCACAGATACGCAGTATTTT.

This chain connects TRBV21-1 to TRBJ2-3. TRBV21-1 constitutes a pseudogene. The CDR3 loop spans 15 amino acids. CDR3 sequence: CASSKEGGFTDTQYF. The CDR3 region has the DNA TGTGCCAGCAGCAAAGAGGGGGGATTCACAGATACGCAGTATTTT.

This sequence joins TRBV5-1 and TRBJ1-1; D gene unclear. Germline CDR1 and CDR2: SGHRS and YFSETQ. This CDR3 contains 13 residues. Deletions cut 1 base from V and 3 bases from J, with 7 bases between. Here the CDR3 reads CASSLNEYTEAFF. CDR3 bases: TGCGCCAGCAGCTTGAACGAATACACTGAAGCTTTCTTT.

This clone has more than one count but fewer than ten. This chain connects TRBV14 to TRBJ1-2; no firm D call. Germline V gives CDR1 SGHDN, CDR2 FVKESK. CDR3 length equals 16 residues. V lost 5 bases to trimming and J lost 4 bases, with 20 bases between them. CDR3 residues: CASSSVRSGKTYGYTF. DNA of the CDR3: TGTGCCAGCAGCAGCGTACGATCTGGAAAGACCTATGGCTACACCTTC. Looking up the rest from reference TRBV14 and TRBJ1-2 gives the full variable domain: EAGVTQFPSHSVIEKGQTVTLRCDPISGHDNLYWYRRVMGKEIKFLLHFVKESKQDESGMPNNRFLAERTGGTYSTLKVQPAELEDSGVYFCASSSVRSGKTYGYTFGSGTRLTVV.

The CDR3 DNA is TGTGCCAGCAGCTTGGGGGGGGTTTGGTACGAGCAGTACTTC. Amino acid sequence: CASSLGGVWYEQYF. The V and J genes are TRBV5-8 and TRBJ2-7; TRBD2 is a possible D gene (6 bases). CDR3 length: 14 amino acids. Germline V lookup: CDR1 SGHTS, CDR2 YDEGEE. V was pared by 0 bases and J by 4 bases, with 11 bases between.

The chain uses TRBV7-9 and TRBJ2-7; the D is unclear. Trimming stripped 5 bases from V and 3 bases from J, with 23 bases between. The V gene's germline CDR1 is SEHNR and CDR2 FQNEAQ (reference sequence). The CDR3 loop spans 17 amino acids. Here the CDR3 reads CASSHELGPRTNYEQYF. The DNA of the CDR3 is TGTGCCAGCAGCCACGAGCTAGGACCCCGGACGAACTACGAGCAGTACTTC. Filled out from reference TRBV7-9 and TRBJ2-7, the complete variable domain reads DTGVSQNPRHKITKRGQNVTFRCDPISEHNRLYWYRQTLGQGPEFLTYFQNEAQLEKSRLLSDRFSAERPKGSFSTLEIQRTEQGDSAMYLCASSHELGPRTNYEQYFGPGTRLTVT.

The J gene is TRBJ2-7, the V gene TRBV6-1, with a weak D call TRBD2 (6 bases). V was pared by 4 bases and J by 6 bases, with 19 bases between. CDR1 is MNHNS, CDR2 SASEGT, per germline. The CDR3 covers 15 residues. The CDR3 loop is CASSVTVGGGSEQYF. The CDR3, as DNA: TGTGCCAGCAGTGTAACGGTGGGGGGAGGTTCCGAGCAGTACTTC.

The rearrangement joins TRBV29-1 to TRBJ2-6; 9 nucleotides line up with TRBD1. The germline CDR1 and CDR2 sequences are SQVTM and ANQGSEA. This CDR3 region has 15 residues. Losses at the gene ends were 7 bases for V and 2 bases for J; bases not matched to a gene: 6. The CDR3 spells CSATGGSPGANVLTF. CDR3 bases: TGCAGCGCTACAGGGGGCTCGCCTGGGGCCAACGTCCTGACTTTC. The whole variable domain, remainder taken from reference TRBV29-1 and TRBJ2-6, is SAVISQKPSRDICQRGTSLTIQCQVDSQVTMMFWYRQQPGQSLTLIATANQGSEATYESGFVIDKFPISRPNLTFSTLTVSNMSPEDSSIYLCSATGGSPGANVLTFGAGSRLTVL.